Listed below are T cell receptor beta chains from one sample, sequenced in a study of blood T cell repertoires in COVID-19. The assay was immunoSEQ multiplex PCR, and TCRdb's table has in-frame clones only and misses some. The sample lists more than 100,000 clones, roughly 85% occurring once. Specimen: peripheral blood. These receptors all stem from a man in his forties with acute or convalescent COVID-19. Each CDR3 is given with its conserved first and last residue. A D gene is named only where the DNA matches it firmly. Clone size is given for some rows only: seen once, a few or many times, or a class if the clone is expanded.

TRBD1	many	TRBV7-7	TRBJ2-3	TGTGCCAGCAGCCTGGCCGGGACAGGCTCAGATACGCAGTATTTT	CASSLAGTGSDTQYF
TRBD1	-	TRBV19	TRBJ1-5	TGTGCCAGTAGTCCCCCGACAGGGGGCGCGGAGCAGCCCCAGCATTTT	CASSPPTGGAEQPQHF
TRBD1	-	TRBV19	TRBJ1-5	TGTGCCAGCTCTCCGGGACAGGGTTCCAATCAGCCCCAGCATTTT	CASSPGQGSNQPQHF
TRBD2	-	TRBV28	TRBJ2-3	TGTGCCAGCAGTTCCCGGGCTAGCGGTTTCACAGATACGCAGTATTTT	CASSSRASGFTDTQYF
-	-	TRBV29-1	TRBJ2-3	TGCAGCGTTTTTGTGGCAGGGCGGACAGATACGCAGTATTTT	CSVFVAGRTDTQYF
-	-	TRBV7-8	TRBJ2-1	TGTGCCAGCAGCTTTGTATACAATGAGCAGTTCTTC	CASSFVYNEQFF
TRBD2	-	TRBV10-2	TRBJ2-5	TGCGCCGTCTCCCCGCGGGGGACCCAAGAGACCCAGTACTTC	CAVSPRGTQETQYF
-	-	TRBV9	TRBJ2-1	TGTGCCAGCAGCCCGGGACTTTACTACAATGAGCAGTTCTTC	CASSPGLYYNEQFF
-	once	TRBV4-1	TRBJ1-3	TGCGCCAGCAGCCAAGATATTTTAGCGGGTGGGGGCCGAGGCACCATATATTTT	CASSQDILAGGGRGTIYF
TRBD1	-	TRBV5-8	TRBJ1-2	TGTGCCAGCAGCTACGGGACAGGGGTTGGGTATGGCTACACCTTC	CASSYGTGVGYGYTF
-	few	TRBV5-5	TRBJ1-2	TGTGCCAGCAGCTCCGCCTGGACCGGGATCTTTGGCTACACCTTC	CASSSAWTGIFGYTF
-	-	TRBV30	TRBJ1-6	TGTGCCTGGAGTGCGCAGGGGCTTAGCTCCTATAATTCACCCCTCCACTTT	CAWSAQGLSSYNSPLHF
TRBD1	-	TRBV14	TRBJ1-1	TGTGCCAGCAGCCAGAAAACAGGGGGCACTGAAGCTTTCTTT	CASSQKTGGTEAFF
TRBD1	once	TRBV11-2	TRBJ1-2	TGTGCCAGCAGCCCCGAGACAGGGACTGGCTACACCTTC	CASSPETGTGYTF
-	-	TRBV12-3/TRBV12-4	TRBJ2-1	TGTGCCAGCAGTTTATTTTACGGAGGTGAGCAGTTCTTC	CASSLFYGGEQFF
-	-	TRBV7-2	TRBJ2-4	TGTGCCAGCAGCTTAGAGGAGAGGGAAGGAAACATTCAGTACTTC	CASSLEEREGNIQYF
-	-	TRBV2	TRBJ1-1	TGTGCCAGCAGTGAAGCGGGGAGGAGGGACACTGAAGCTTTCTTT	CASSEAGRRDTEAFF
TRBD2	-	TRBV19	TRBJ2-3	TGTGCCAGTAGTTCACAGGTTGGCGGGGGAATTTTTCGAACAGATACGCAGTATTTT	CASSSQVGGGIFRTDTQYF
TRBD2	-	TRBV6-1	TRBJ2-1	TGTGCCAGCAGTGGGGGGTTGGGACTAGCGAGCAATGAGCAGTTCTTC	CASSGGLGLASNEQFF
-	few	TRBV27	TRBJ1-6	TGTGCCAGCAGTTTACGATCGGTCGGGGGATATAATTCACCCCTCCACTTT	CASSLRSVGGYNSPLHF
TRBD2	once	TRBV4-2	TRBJ2-1	TGTGCCAGCAGCCAACTAGCGGGAGGTTACAATGAGCAGTTCTTC	CASSQLAGGYNEQFF
TRBD2	-	TRBV9	TRBJ2-3	TGTGCCAGCAGCTACCTAGCGGGAGACCCCACAGATACGCAGTATTTT	CASSYLAGDPTDTQYF
TRBD1	once	TRBV19	TRBJ2-3	TGTGCCAGTAGTGGCCACAGGGGCGCGGTTGATACGCAGTATTTT	CASSGHRGAVDTQYF
TRBD1	once	TRBV25-1	TRBJ1-1	TGTGCCAGCAGACCAGGACAGGAGTTTACTGAAGCTTTCTTT	CASRPGQEFTEAFF
-	-	TRBV6-1	TRBJ1-6	TGTGCCAGCAGTGAAGGCGACAGATGGTATTCACCCCTCCACTTT	CASSEGDRWYSPLHF
-	-	TRBV27	TRBJ2-7	TGTGCCAGCAGTTTCAACGCGGGGATCTCCTACGAGCAGTACTTC	CASSFNAGISYEQYF
-	-	TRBV30	TRBJ1-5	TGTGCCTGGAGTGTGTGGGGGCTGAATCAGCCCCAGCATTTT	CAWSVWGLNQPQHF
TRBD2	-	TRBV7-2	TRBJ2-1	TGTGCCAGCAGCTCAGGGACTAGCGGATTTTACAATGAGCAGTTCTTC	CASSSGTSGFYNEQFF
TRBD1	-	TRBV5-1	TRBJ1-1	TGCGCCAGCAGCCCGGGGACAGGGGGCGGAGGAACTGAAGCTTTCTTT	CASSPGTGGGGTEAFF
TRBD2	-	TRBV5-1	TRBJ2-1	TGCGCCAGCAGCTTGGCAACCTTTGGCCTAGCGGGAGGGAATGAGCAGTTCTTC	CASSLATFGLAGGNEQFF
TRBD1	few	TRBV29-1	TRBJ2-7	TGCAGCGGGGGACAGGGTAAGGGCGAGCAGTACTTC	CSGGQGKGEQYF
TRBD1	-	TRBV30	TRBJ1-2	TGTGCCTGTTTCCGGGACAGACTTGGCTACACCTTC	CACFRDRLGYTF
-	-	TRBV3-1/TRBV3-2	TRBJ1-2	TGTGCCAGCAGCCAAGACCGGTACTTCGGCTACACCTTC	CASSQDRYFGYTF
TRBD1	-	TRBV11-2	TRBJ2-5	TGTGCCAGCAGCCACCCGACAGGGGGGACGGAGACCCAGTACTTC	CASSHPTGGTETQYF
-	-	TRBV19	TRBJ1-1	TGTGCCAGCAAAAGGCGGGAGACTGAAGCTTTCTTT	CASKRRETEAFF
TRBD2	few	TRBV11-2	TRBJ2-7	TGTGCCAGCAGCCCTTACGGGACTAGCGGGAGTTACGAGCAGTACTTC	CASSPYGTSGSYEQYF
TRBD1	-	TRBV9	TRBJ2-1	TGTGCCAGCAGCGTAGGGGGACAGTGGAATGAGCAGTTCTTC	CASSVGGQWNEQFF
-	few	TRBV4-3	TRBJ1-1	TGCGCCAGCAGCCCTACCGACTACACTGAAGCTTTCTTT	CASSPTDYTEAFF
TRBD1	-	TRBV27	TRBJ2-7	TGTGCCAGCAGCTTCGGGACAGGGGGCTACGAGCAGTACTTC	CASSFGTGGYEQYF